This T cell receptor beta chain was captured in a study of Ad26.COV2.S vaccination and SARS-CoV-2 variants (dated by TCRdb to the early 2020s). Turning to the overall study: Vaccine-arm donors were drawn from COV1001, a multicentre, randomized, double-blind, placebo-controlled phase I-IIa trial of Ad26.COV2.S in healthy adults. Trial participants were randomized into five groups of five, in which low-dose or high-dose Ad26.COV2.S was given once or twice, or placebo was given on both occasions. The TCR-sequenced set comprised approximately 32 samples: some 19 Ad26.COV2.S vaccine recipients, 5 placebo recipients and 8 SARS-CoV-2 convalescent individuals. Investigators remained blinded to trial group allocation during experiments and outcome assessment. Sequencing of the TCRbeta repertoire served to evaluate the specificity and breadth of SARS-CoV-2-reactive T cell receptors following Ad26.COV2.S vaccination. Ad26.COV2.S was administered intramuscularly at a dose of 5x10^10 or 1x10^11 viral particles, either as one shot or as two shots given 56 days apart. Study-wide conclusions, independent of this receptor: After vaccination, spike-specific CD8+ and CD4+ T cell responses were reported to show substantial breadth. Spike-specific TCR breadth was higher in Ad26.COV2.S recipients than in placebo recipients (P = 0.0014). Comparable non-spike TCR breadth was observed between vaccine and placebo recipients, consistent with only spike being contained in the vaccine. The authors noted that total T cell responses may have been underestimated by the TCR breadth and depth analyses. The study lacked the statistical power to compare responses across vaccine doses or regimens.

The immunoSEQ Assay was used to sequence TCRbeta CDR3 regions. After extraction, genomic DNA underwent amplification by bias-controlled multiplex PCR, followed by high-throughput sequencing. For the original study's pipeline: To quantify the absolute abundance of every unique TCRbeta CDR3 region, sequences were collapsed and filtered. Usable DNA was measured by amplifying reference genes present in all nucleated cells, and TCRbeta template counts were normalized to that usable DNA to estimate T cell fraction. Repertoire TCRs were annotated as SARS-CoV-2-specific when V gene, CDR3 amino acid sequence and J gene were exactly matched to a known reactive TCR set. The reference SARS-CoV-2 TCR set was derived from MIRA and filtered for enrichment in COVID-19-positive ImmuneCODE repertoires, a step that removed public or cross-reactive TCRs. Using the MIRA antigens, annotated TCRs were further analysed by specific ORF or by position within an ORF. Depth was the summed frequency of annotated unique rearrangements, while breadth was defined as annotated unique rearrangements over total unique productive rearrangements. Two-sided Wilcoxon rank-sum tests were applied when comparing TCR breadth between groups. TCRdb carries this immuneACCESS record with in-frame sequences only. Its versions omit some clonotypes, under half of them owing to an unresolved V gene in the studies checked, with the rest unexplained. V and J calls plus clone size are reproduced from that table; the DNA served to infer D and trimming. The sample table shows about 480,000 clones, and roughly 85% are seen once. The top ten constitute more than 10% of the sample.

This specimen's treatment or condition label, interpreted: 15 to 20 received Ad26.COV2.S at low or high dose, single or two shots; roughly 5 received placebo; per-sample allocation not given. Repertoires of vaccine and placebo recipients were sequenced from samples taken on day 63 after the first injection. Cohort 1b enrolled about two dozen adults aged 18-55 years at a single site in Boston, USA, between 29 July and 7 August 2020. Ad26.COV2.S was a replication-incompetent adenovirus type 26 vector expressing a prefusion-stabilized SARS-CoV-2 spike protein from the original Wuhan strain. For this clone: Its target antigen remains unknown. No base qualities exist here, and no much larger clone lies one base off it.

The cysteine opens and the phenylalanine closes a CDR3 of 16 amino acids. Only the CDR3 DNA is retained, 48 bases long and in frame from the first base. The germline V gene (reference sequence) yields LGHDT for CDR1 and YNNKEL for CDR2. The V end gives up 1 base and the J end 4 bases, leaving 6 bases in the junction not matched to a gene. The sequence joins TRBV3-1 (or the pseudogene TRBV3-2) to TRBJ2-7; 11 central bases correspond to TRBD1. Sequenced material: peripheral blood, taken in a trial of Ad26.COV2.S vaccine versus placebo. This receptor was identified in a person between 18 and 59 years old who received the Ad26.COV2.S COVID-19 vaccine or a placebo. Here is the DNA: TGTGCCAGCAGCCAAGTGGCAGGGACAGGGGGATACGAGCAGTACTTC. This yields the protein CASSQVAGTGGYEQYF.